This T cell receptor (beta chain) was identified during a study of T cell changes during pregnancy in multiple sclerosis. The protocol was immunoSEQ multiplex PCR, while the TCRdb copy is restricted to in-frame clones and leaves out a portion. The table shows under 70,000 clones, with 80% to 95% occurring only once. V lost 9 bases to trimming and J lost 0 bases, with 14 bases between them. CDR1 and CDR2 from the germline V gene are SNHLY and FYNNEI. This CDR3 is 15 amino acids long. The material sequenced was CD4+ T cells from peripheral blood mononuclear cells, taken after pregnancy. The origin of this receptor is a female donor with multiple sclerosis, enrolled in a pregnancy study. The rearrangement links TRBV2 to TRBJ1-4; D not resolved. The CDR3 spells CASSPLGATNEKLFF. As DNA, the CDR3 is TGTGCCAGTTCGCCCTTGGGCGCAACTAATGAAAAACTGTTTTTT.